Below are 10 T cell receptor beta chains sequenced from a single sample in a study of OX40 agonist ivuxolimab in advanced cancers. Using immunoSEQ multiplex PCR, the repertoire was profiled, and TCRdb retains in-frame clones only, with some absent. The table lists approximately 100,000 clones, 90% of them singletons. The sequences come from CD4+ or CD8+ T cells sorted from blood, collected in a trial of the OX40 agonist ivuxolimab. The receptors stem from an adult with an advanced solid tumor such as melanoma, head and neck, liver or kidney cancer.

V gene TRBV29-1 combines with J gene TRBJ2-1; D is possibly TRBD2 (5 bases). Germline CDR1 reads SQVTM; CDR2 reads ANQGSEA. The CDR3 consists of 12 residues. V dropped 3 bases and J dropped 8 bases, with 11 bases sitting between them. The CDR3 coding sequence is TGCAGCGTTGATCGGACTGGCTATGAGCAGTTCTTC. As protein: CSVDRTGYEQFF.

V gene TRBV11-3 combines with J gene TRBJ2-2; a weak D match, TRBD1 (5 bases). The ends were cut back, 4 bases at V and 4 bases at J, with 19 bases in the middle. The CDR3 has 17 amino acids. Germline values: CDR1 SGHNT, CDR2 YENEEA. The CDR3 sequence is CASSSALKTTATGELFF. CDR3 nucleotides: TGTGCCAGCAGCTCAGCCCTAAAGACGACAGCCACCGGGGAGCTGTTTTTT.

There are a few counts of this clone. The CDR3 DNA reads as TGCGCCAGCAGCACATGGACAGGGGATGAGACCCAGTACTTC. Translating it yields CASSTWTGDETQYF. This chain connects TRBV5-1 to TRBJ2-5, with 9 positions matching TRBD1. J lost 5 bases, V lost 4 bases, and 6 bases had no gene match. CDR1 is SGHRS, CDR2 YFSETQ, per germline. This CDR3 comprises 14 residues. The full variable domain, completed using reference TRBV5-1 and TRBJ2-5, is KAGVTQTPRYLIKTRGQQVTLSCSPISGHRSVSWYQQTPGQGLQFLFEYFSETQRNKGNFPGRFSGRQFSNSRSEMNVSTLELGDSALYLCASSTWTGDETQYFGPGTRLLVL.

This chain joins TRBV5-6 and TRBJ1-4, with a possible D match to TRBD1 (5 bases). The CDR3 contains 14 residues. The V gene lost 2 bases and the J gene lost 6 bases, with 11 bases spanning the gap. The V gene's germline CDR1 is SGHDT and CDR2 YYEEEE. CDR3 residues: CASSFGAGDEKLFF. The CDR3, as DNA: TGTGCCAGCAGCTTCGGGGCGGGTGATGAAAAACTGTTTTTT.

The gene calls are TRBV7-6 and TRBJ2-2; 7 bases align to TRBD2. Germline CDR1 SGHVS, CDR2 FNYEAQ. The V segment lost 5 bases and the J segment 2 bases; nucleotides outside the gene matches: 8. The CDR3 loop spans 16 amino acids. The CDR3 region has the DNA TGTGCCAGCAGCCGAAGACTAGCCTCCAACACCGGGGAGCTGTTTTTT. Protein: CASSRRLASNTGELFF.

The chain links TRBV6-1 to TRBJ2-3; 9 bases fit TRBD2. This CDR3 comprises 16 residues. The ends lost 1 base at V and 3 bases at J; junction bases unmatched: 5. The germline V gene has CDR1 MNHNS and CDR2 SASEGT. CDR3 in DNA: TGTGCCAGCAGTGAAGTGGGCGGGAGGGGTACAGATACGCAGTATTTT. It specifies CASSEVGGRGTDTQYF.

The rearrangement links TRBV7-3 to TRBJ2-1, with 11 bases aligning to TRBD2. With V trimmed by 3 bases and J by 7 bases, 8 bases remained unmatched. CDR1 and CDR2 from the germline V gene are SGHTA and FQGTGA. CDR3 length: 16 residues. The CDR3 sequence is CASSLGIAGGLNEQFF. Written as DNA, the CDR3 is TGTGCCAGCAGCTTGGGTATAGCGGGAGGGCTTAATGAGCAGTTCTTC.

This CDR3 reads CASSNGQGDDYGYTF. The CDR3 region has the DNA TGTGCCAGCAGCAATGGACAGGGGGATGACTATGGCTACACCTTC. The V and J genes are TRBV5-4 and TRBJ1-2; 10 bases map to TRBD1. Germline assignment: CDR1 SGHNT and CDR2 YYREEE (reference sequence). Unmatched junction bases numbered 6, after V lost 4 bases and J lost 3 bases. CDR3 length equals 15 residues.

The chain combines TRBV28 with TRBJ2-7; D is unclear. This CDR3 spans 14 amino acids. Germline loops: CDR1 MDHEN, CDR2 SYDVKM. Trimming pared 6 bases from V and 3 bases from J, leaving 15 bases between. The CDR3 bases are TGTGCCAGCAGAAATACAGAGAATCACTACGAGCAGTACTTC. As protein: CASRNTENHYEQYF. Full variable domain (missing parts from reference TRBV28 and TRBJ2-7): DVKVTQSSRYLVKRTGEKVFLECVQDMDHENMFWYRQDPGLGLRLIYFSYDVKMKEKGDIPEGYSVSREKKERFSLILESASTNQTSMYLCASRNTENHYEQYFGPGTRLTVT.

Relative to its sample, this clone is medium-sized (0.01 to 0.1%). The chain couples TRBV14 to TRBJ2-2; 8 positions match TRBD1. Trimming cost V 1 base and J 4 bases; bases outside gene matches: 2. Germline lookup yields CDR1 SGHDN and CDR2 FVKESK. The length of the CDR3 is 15 residues. As DNA, the CDR3 is TGTGCCAGCAGCCAAGGACAGGGGCGCACCGGGGAGCTGTTTTTT. Encoded protein: CASSQGQGRTGELFF.